This T cell receptor beta chain appears in the sequencing data of a study of T cells in Graves' hyperthyroidism and ophthalmopathy. Researchers took RNA transcripts and amplified the TCR beta CDR3 regions from them. HTBI primers drove first-round RT-PCR of the TCR CDR3. Each CDR3 protein gets one entry after TCRdb re-called the multiplex PCR reads with MiXCR. The profile covers roughly 840,000 distinct CDR3 sequences, with roughly 37% appearing a single time and around 10% taken by the ten largest. 9 to 10 ml fresh peripheral blood yielded the PBMCs. Germline V lookup: CDR1 SGHVS, CDR2 FQNEAQ. The CDR3 is made up of 15 amino acids. In this sample, this clonotype turned up once. Relative to the germline gene, one junction end is altered; a read error may explain this.

This TCR came from a man younger than 35 with Graves' hyperthyroidism. The gene calls are TRBV7-8 and TRBJ2-2; the match to TRBD2 covers 8 bases. Sample: blood. CDR3 nucleotides: TGTGCCGGGGGGGGGTCGGGAGGGTACACCAGGGAGCTGTTTTTT. It specifies CAGGGSGGYTRELFF.